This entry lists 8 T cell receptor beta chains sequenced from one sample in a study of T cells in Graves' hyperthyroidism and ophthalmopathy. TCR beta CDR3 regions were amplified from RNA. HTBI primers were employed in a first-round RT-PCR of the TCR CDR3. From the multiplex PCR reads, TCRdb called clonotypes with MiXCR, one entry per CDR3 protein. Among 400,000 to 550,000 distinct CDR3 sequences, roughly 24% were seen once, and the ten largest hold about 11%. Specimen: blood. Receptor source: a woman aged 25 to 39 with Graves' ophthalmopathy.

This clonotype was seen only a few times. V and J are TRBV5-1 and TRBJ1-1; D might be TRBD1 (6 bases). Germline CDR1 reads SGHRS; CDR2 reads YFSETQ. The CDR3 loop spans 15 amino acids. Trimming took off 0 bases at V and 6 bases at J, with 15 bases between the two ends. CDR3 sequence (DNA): TGCGCCAGCAGCTTGGCCGGGGGGGCGGGTCCTGAAGCTTTCTTT. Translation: CASSLAGGAGPEAFF.

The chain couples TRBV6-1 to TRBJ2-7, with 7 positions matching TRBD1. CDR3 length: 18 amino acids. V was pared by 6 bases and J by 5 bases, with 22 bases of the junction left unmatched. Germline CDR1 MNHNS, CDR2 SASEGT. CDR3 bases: TGTGCCAGCAGCGAAACCTTAACCCGACAGGGTCTGAGGCACGAGCAGTACTTC. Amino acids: CASSETLTRQGLRHEQYF.

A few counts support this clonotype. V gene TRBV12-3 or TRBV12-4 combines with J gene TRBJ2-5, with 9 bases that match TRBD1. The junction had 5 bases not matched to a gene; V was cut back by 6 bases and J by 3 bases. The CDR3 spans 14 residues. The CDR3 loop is CASRGTGTEETQYF. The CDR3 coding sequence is TGTGCCAGCAGGGGGACAGGGACTGAAGAGACCCAGTACTTC.

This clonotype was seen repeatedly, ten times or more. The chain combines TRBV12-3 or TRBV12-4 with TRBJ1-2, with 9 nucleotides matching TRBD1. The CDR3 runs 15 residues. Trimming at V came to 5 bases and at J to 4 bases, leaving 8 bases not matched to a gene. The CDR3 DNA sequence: TGTGCCAGCAGTAATCTACAGGGGGCGGTCTATGGCTACACCTTC. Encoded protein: CASSNLQGAVYGYTF.

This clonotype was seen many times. This CDR3 is CASSQVDREAFF. The CDR3 DNA sequence: TGTGCCAGCAGCCAGGTAGACAGGGAAGCTTTCTTT. This chain uses TRBV4-2 with TRBJ1-1, with D tentatively TRBD1 (6 bases). The V end lost 3 bases, the J end lost 8 bases, and 10 bases lay between the germline ends. Germline CDR1 and CDR2: LGHNA and YNFKEQ. There are 12 residues in the CDR3.

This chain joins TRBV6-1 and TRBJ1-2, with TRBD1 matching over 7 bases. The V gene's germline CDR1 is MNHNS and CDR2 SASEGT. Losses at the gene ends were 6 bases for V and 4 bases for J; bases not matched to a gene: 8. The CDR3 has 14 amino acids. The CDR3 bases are TGTGCCAGCAGACTGGGACAGCTTGGCTATGGCTACACCTTC. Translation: CASRLGQLGYGYTF.

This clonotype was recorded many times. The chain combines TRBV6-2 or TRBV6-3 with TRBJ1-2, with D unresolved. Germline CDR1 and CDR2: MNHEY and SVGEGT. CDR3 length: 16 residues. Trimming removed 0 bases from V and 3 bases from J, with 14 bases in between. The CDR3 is CASSYSPEEVDYGYTF. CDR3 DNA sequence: TGTGCCAGCAGTTACTCGCCGGAGGAAGTAGACTATGGCTACACCTTC.

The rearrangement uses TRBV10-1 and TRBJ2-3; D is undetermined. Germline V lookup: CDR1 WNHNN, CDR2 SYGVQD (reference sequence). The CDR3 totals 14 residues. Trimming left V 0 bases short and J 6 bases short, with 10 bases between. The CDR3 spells CASSESTFQDTQYF. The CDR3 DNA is TGCGCCAGCAGTGAGTCGACTTTCCAGGATACGCAGTATTTT.